Shown below are 15 T cell receptor beta chains from a single sample sequenced in a study of T cell changes during pregnancy in multiple sclerosis. TCRdb's table, derived via immunoSEQ multiplex PCR, lists solely in-frame clones and lacks some. The data hold roughly 45,000 clones, with around 93% observed a single time. Sequences were derived from CD8+ T cells from peripheral blood mononuclear cells, sampled after pregnancy. Receptors were obtained from a female donor with multiple sclerosis, enrolled in a pregnancy study.

This chain connects TRBV7-9 to TRBJ2-3, with 9 nucleotides matching TRBD2. The CDR3 spans 14 residues. The trim removed 3 bases at V and 6 bases at J, leaving 4 bases unmatched. Germline V gene lookup returns CDR1 SEHNR and CDR2 FQNEAQ (reference sequence). CDR3 nucleotides: TGTGCCAGCAGCTTGAGCGGGAGGCGGGATACGCAGTATTTT. Translated, it gives CASSLSGRRDTQYF.

The chain combines TRBV5-4 with TRBJ2-1; possibly TRBD1 for D (5 bases). Germline values: CDR1 SGHNT, CDR2 YYREEE (reference sequence). Between the trimmed V and J ends, which lost 0 bases and 15 bases, there was a span of 10 bases. The CDR3 consists of 11 residues. CDR3 sequence reads: CASSLEGMLFF. CDR3 bases: TGTGCCAGCAGCTTGGAGGGGATGCTGTTCTTC.

The chain couples TRBV9 to TRBJ1-1; D call uncertain. Trimming removed 0 bases from V and 6 bases from J, with 12 bases in between. Germline V CDR1 and CDR2: SGDLS, YYNGEE. The CDR3 extends over 14 amino acids. Here the CDR3 reads CASSVGGEMAEAFF. The CDR3 nucleotides are TGTGCCAGCAGCGTAGGAGGAGAAATGGCTGAAGCTTTCTTT.

The table lists this clone with a few counts. This chain links TRBV7-9 with TRBJ2-1, with TRBD1 identical over 10 bases. V was clipped by 5 bases and J by 6 bases; unmatched bases: 4. The length of the CDR3 is 14 residues. Germline loops: CDR1 SEHNR, CDR2 FQNEAQ (reference sequence). Here the CDR3 reads CASSGQGGLNEQFF. In DNA, the CDR3 is TGTGCCAGCAGCGGACAGGGGGGACTCAATGAGCAGTTCTTC.

The J gene is TRBJ2-1, the V gene TRBV7-2, with D possibly being TRBD2 (5 bases). With 2 bases removed from V and 2 bases from J, the gap between germline ends came to 10 bases. CDR1 and CDR2 (germline): SGHTA, FQGNSA. The CDR3 is 15 amino acids. The CDR3 spells CASSLSRRAYNEQFF. CDR3 DNA: TGTGCCAGCAGCTTATCCAGGCGGGCCTACAATGAGCAGTTCTTC.

This clone was counted a single time. The chain links TRBV28 to TRBJ2-7, with D perhaps matching TRBD1 (6 bases). CDR1 and CDR2 (germline): MDHEN, SYDVKM. The CDR3 covers 14 residues. Trimming removed 6 bases at V and 6 bases at J, with 18 bases between. CDR3 in DNA: TGTGCCAGCAGCTTAAAGGGGGAACTCAGCGAGCAGTACTTC. The encoded protein is CASSLKGELSEQYF.

J is TRBJ2-1 and V is TRBV19; D gene ambiguous. CDR3 length: 12 residues. Germline CDR1 LNHDA, CDR2 SQIVND (reference sequence). Trimming stripped 7 bases from V and 1 base from J, with 5 bases between. The CDR3 region has the DNA TGTGCCAGTATCGGGTCCTACAATGAGCAGTTCTTC. It specifies CASIGSYNEQFF. The full variable domain, completed using reference TRBV19 and TRBJ2-1, is DGGITQSPKYLFRKEGQNVTLSCEQNLNHDAMYWYRQDPGQGLRLIYYSQIVNDFQKGDIAEGYSVSREKKESFPLTVTSAQKNPTAFYLCASIGSYNEQFFGPGTRLTVL.

J is TRBJ1-2 and V is TRBV20-1; 8 bases match TRBD1. This CDR3 is built from 11 residues. CDR1 is DFQATT, CDR2 SNEGSKA, per germline (reference sequence). The V segment lost 6 bases and the J segment 8 bases; nucleotides outside the gene matches: 5. CDR3 sequence reads: CSADTGGGYTF. DNA of the CDR3: TGCAGTGCGGATACAGGGGGAGGCTACACCTTC.

The CDR3 loop reads CASSLDRGVYEQYF. The CDR3 bases are TGTGCCAGCAGCTTGGACAGGGGGGTTTACGAGCAGTACTTC. The V and J genes are TRBV13 and TRBJ2-7; 10 nucleotides line up with TRBD1. CDR1 is PRHDT and CDR2 is FYEKMQ in the germline V gene (reference sequence). The ends lost 3 bases at V and 4 bases at J; junction bases unmatched: 3. The CDR3 sequence is 14 residues long.

This chain joins TRBV29-1 and TRBJ2-1; 9 bases are shared with TRBD1. The CDR3 has 14 amino acids. Germline V CDR1 and CDR2: SQVTM, ANQGSEA. J was trimmed by 6 bases and V by 5 bases; bases with no gene match: 8. CDR3 residues: CSVILGQGFNEQFF. As DNA, the CDR3 is TGCAGCGTTATTCTGGGACAGGGTTTCAATGAGCAGTTCTTC.

The chain employs TRBV5-8 and TRBJ1-2, with D uncertain. V was shortened by 7 bases and J by 6 bases, with 19 bases between the two germline ends. Germline V gene lookup returns CDR1 SGHTS and CDR2 YDEGEE. This CDR3 contains 14 residues. CDR3 in amino acids: CASRSRRIVHGYTF. The CDR3 nucleotides are TGTGCCAGCCGATCTAGGAGGATTGTCCATGGCTACACCTTC.

This clone has just one count. The rearrangement links TRBV27 to TRBJ1-5, with D tentatively TRBD1 (5 bases). Trimming stripped 7 bases from V and 3 bases from J, with 22 bases between. Germline V gene data show CDR1 as MNHEY and CDR2 as SMNVEV (reference sequence). The CDR3 extends over 17 amino acids. The CDR3 reads CASNVADIRAFNQPQHF. CDR3 coding DNA: TGTGCCAGCAACGTCGCGGACATTCGAGCCTTCAATCAGCCCCAGCATTTT.

This chain connects TRBV4-1 to TRBJ2-7; TRBD1 matches at 7 bases. The CDR3 runs 14 residues. CDR1 and CDR2 (germline): MGHRA, YSYEKL. Losses at the gene ends were 2 bases for V and 2 bases for J; bases not matched to a gene: 3. CDR3 loop: CASSQLQGTYEQYF. In nucleotides, the CDR3 is TGCGCCAGCAGCCAACTACAGGGGACCTACGAGCAGTACTTC.

The chain links TRBV5-1 to TRBJ1-2; unclear D gene. Per the germline V gene, CDR1 is SGHRS and CDR2 is YFSETQ. Between the trimmed V and J ends, which lost 6 bases and 4 bases, there was a span of 13 bases. This CDR3 contains 13 residues. The CDR3 is CASTEREGYGYTF. CDR3 nucleotides: TGCGCCAGCACGGAGAGGGAAGGCTATGGCTACACCTTC.

The chain uses TRBV5-4 and TRBJ2-5; 8 bases line up with TRBD1. The junction had 13 bases not matched to a gene; V was cut back by 9 bases and J by 6 bases. The CDR3 sequence is 14 residues long. Germline CDR1 SGHNT, CDR2 YYREEE (reference sequence). The CDR3 nucleotides read TGTGCCACAAATGGACAGGGCGACGTAAAGACCCAGTACTTC. It yields the protein CATNGQGDVKTQYF.